Sequencing of this TCR beta chain was carried out in a study of shared clonotypes between healthy human individuals. Study as a whole: CD4 naive and CD4 memory each took three plates per donor, while CD8 naive took two and CD8 memory one.

It was across several immunoSEQ plates that each subset's genomic DNA was evenly split. Repertoires were generated with immunoSEQ multiplex PCR, while TCRdb's copy carries only in-frame clones and drops some. The sample includes roughly 760,000 clones, around 72% of them seen just once. Study-wide findings and caveats: Clonotypes shared by all four donors outscored non-shared clonotypes in generation probability.

The split of CD4+ cells yielded CD45RA+ naive and CD45RA-negative memory subsets. In regard to this clone: Its antigen is not identified.

This sequence originates from a woman in her thirties in good health. The sequencing input was memory CD4+ T cells sorted from blood. Sample subset: CD45RA-negative fraction.

For the CDR3, the DNA is TGTGCCAGCAGCACCCGACAGGGAGGCACCTACGAGCAGTACTTC. Translating it yields CASSTRQGGTYEQYF. The V call is TRBV5-6, the J call TRBJ2-7, with D perhaps TRBD1 (7 bases). The CDR3 has 15 amino acids. The V gene lost 4 bases and the J gene lost 2 bases, with 16 bases spanning the gap. Per the germline V gene, CDR1 is SGHDT and CDR2 is YYEEEE.